This paragraph reports one T cell receptor beta chain. No antigen is known for it. The entry originates in a study of T cell clonotyping in hematopoietic cell transplantation. Study-wide results and caveats: At the given depth, recipient repertoires were over 97% de novo clonotypes. Pathologically expanded recipient clonotypes increased progressively from day 30 to day 180 as diversity fell.

The CDR3 sequence is 13 residues long. V gave up 5 bases and J gave up 4 bases; unmatched junction bases: 4. Germline lookup yields CDR1 MGHRA and CDR2 YSYEKL. Recipients were bled about 28 days pretransplant and at posttransplant days 30, 100, 180. The protocol was immunoSEQ multiplex PCR, while the TCRdb copy is restricted to in-frame clones and leaves out a portion. Of 1,000 to 1,500 clones detected, about 85% appear once; the ten largest clones hold approximately 44%. Sequencing used peripheral blood mononuclear cells, obtained 180 days after allogeneic stem cell transplant. This chain links TRBV4-1 with TRBJ1-2, with TRBD1 identical over 7 bases. This clonotype originated in a female patient aged 50-59 years who had an allogeneic stem cell transplant from an unrelated donor, so T cells may come from the graft donor. Some clones in this sample may be carry-over from other donors' samples. The CDR3 region is CASSDAGGYGYTF. CDR3 coding DNA: TGCGCCAGCAGCGACGCAGGGGGCTATGGCTACACCTTC.